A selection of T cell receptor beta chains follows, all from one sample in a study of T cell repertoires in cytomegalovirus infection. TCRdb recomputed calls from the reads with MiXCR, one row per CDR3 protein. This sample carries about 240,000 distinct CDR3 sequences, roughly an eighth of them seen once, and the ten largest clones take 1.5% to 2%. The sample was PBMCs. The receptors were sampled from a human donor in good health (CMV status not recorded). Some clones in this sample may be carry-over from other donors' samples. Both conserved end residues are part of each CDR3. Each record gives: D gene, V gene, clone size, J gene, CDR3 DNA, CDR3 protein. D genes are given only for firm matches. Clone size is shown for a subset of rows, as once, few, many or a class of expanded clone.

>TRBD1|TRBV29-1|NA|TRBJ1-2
TGCAGCGCCCGGGGGACAGGGGATCGCTATGGCTACACCTTC
CSARGTGDRYGYTF
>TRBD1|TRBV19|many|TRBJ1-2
TGTGCCAGTAGTAGGACAGGCTATGGCTACACCTTC
CASSRTGYGYTF
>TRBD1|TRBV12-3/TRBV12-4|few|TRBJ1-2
TGTGCCAGCAGTCCCGGGACAGGGGGAGTTGGCGTATATGGCTACACCTTC
CASSPGTGGVGVYGYTF
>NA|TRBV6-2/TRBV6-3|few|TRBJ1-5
TGTGCCAGCGAGGTCGCAGGAGAGCAGCCCCAGCATTTT
CASEVAGEQPQHF
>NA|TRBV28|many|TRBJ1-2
TGTGCCAGCAGTCCCTCGGGCACTCATGGCCTCTATGGCTACACCTTC
CASSPSGTHGLYGYTF
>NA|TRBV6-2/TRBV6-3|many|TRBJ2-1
TGTGCCAGCAGTTACTCTCCGAGAGGGCCGGGGAATGAGCAGTTCTTC
CASSYSPRGPGNEQFF
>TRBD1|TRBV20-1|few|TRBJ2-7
TGCAGTGCTAGAGATTTGAGGGGGCAGGGATACGAGCAGTACTTC
CSARDLRGQGYEQYF
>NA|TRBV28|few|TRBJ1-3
TGTGCCAGCATGGATTCGCGGATCTCTGGAAACACCATATATTTT
CASMDSRISGNTIYF
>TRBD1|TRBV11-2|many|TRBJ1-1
TGTGCCAGCAGCTTCCGCACCCAGGGGGGGAACACTGAAGCTTTCTTT
CASSFRTQGGNTEAFF
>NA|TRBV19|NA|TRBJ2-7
TGTGCCAGTAGTGAGACAGGGGGTTTCGCGGGAGGTTACGAGCAGTACTTC
CASSETGGFAGGYEQYF
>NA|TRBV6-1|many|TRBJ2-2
TGTGCCAGCAGTCAACATCACACCGGGGAGCTGTTTTTT
CASSQHHTGELFF
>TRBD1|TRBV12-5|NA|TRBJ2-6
TGTGCTAGTGGGACCGGACAGGGGGCTTCTGGGGCCAACGTCCTGACTTTC
CASGTGQGASGANVLTF
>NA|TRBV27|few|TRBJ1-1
TGTGCCAGCAGCCCAATTTGGGGGGACACTGAAGCTTTCTTT
CASSPIWGDTEAFF
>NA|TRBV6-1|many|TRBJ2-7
TGTGCCAGCAGTTCGGACAGCGCCGAGCAGTACTTC
CASSSDSAEQYF
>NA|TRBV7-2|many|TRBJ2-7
TGTGCCAGGAGGGGTTCCTACGAGCAGTACTTC
CARRGSYEQYF
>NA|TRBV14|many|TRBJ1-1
TGTGCCAGCAGCGAGGGGAAAAGAGCTTTCTTT
CASSEGKRAFF